One sample yielded the 32 T cell receptor beta chains listed below, sequenced in a study of shared clonotypes between healthy human individuals. TCRdb keeps only in-frame clones here, not all; method: immunoSEQ multiplex PCR. The sample has over 2 million clones, 85% to 95% seen once. The sample was naive CD4+ T cells sorted from blood. Regarding subset: CD45RA+ positively selected. The source of these receptors is a man aged 18 to 35 in good health.

This chain connects TRBV30 to TRBJ2-7; D is uncertain. The V end lost 1 base, the J end lost 3 bases, and 7 bases lay between the germline ends. Germline V gene lookup returns CDR1 GTSNPN and CDR2 SVGIG (reference sequence). This CDR3 is 12 amino acids long. The CDR3 region is CAWSALFYEQYF. The CDR3 DNA follows: TGTGCCTGGAGTGCCCTATTCTACGAGCAGTACTTC.

The CDR3 region is CASTVGGASYNEQFF. In DNA form, the CDR3 reads TGTGCCAGCACGGTTGGCGGGGCTTCCTACAATGAGCAGTTCTTC. J is TRBJ2-1 and V is TRBV6-1, with D tentatively TRBD2 (6 bases). The length of the CDR3 is 15 residues. V was shortened by 7 bases and J by 1 base, with 14 bases between the two germline ends. Germline CDR1 reads MNHNS; CDR2 reads SASEGT.

Turning to this clone: This specimen includes other DNA sequences encoding the same CDR3. The V and J genes are TRBV30 and TRBJ2-5; D possibly uses TRBD1 or TRBD2 (6 bases each). The V gene's germline CDR1 is GTSNPN and CDR2 SVGIG (reference sequence). The CDR3 runs to 12 residues. The V end lost 4 bases, the J end lost 5 bases, and 11 bases lay between the germline ends. The CDR3 loop reads CAWNGGRETQYF. The CDR3 nucleotides are TGTGCCTGGAATGGGGGGCGGGAGACCCAGTACTTC.

The gene calls are TRBV9 and TRBJ2-1; 10 bases fit TRBD2. The CDR3 has 16 residues. Germline V gene sequence: CDR1 SGDLS, CDR2 YYNGEE. The trim removed 5 bases at V and 7 bases at J, leaving 12 bases unmatched. The CDR3 nucleotides read TGTGCCAGCAGTCCCTCAGCGGGAGGGTCTAGGAATGAGCAGTTCTTC. Translated: CASSPSAGGSRNEQFF.

The chain employs TRBV28 and TRBJ2-7; TRBD1 matches at 9 bases. This CDR3 region has 15 residues. The germline CDR1 and CDR2 sequences are MDHEN and SYDVKM. The ends lost 10 bases at V and 6 bases at J; junction bases unmatched: 16. The CDR3 DNA reads as TGTGCCATCTCAGAGGGTGGACAGGGGAGCCGCGAGCAGTACTTC. This sequence encodes CAISEGGQGSREQYF.

The V and J genes are TRBV6-1 and TRBJ2-3; D gene uncertain. Germline assignment: CDR1 MNHNS and CDR2 SASEGT. Trimming stripped 4 bases from V and 1 base from J, with 18 bases between. The CDR3 runs to 17 residues. CDR3 in DNA: TGTGCCAGCAGTGCCCAAACCGGGTCGATGGGCACAGATACGCAGTATTTT. The encoded protein is CASSAQTGSMGTDTQYF.

The rearrangement links TRBV9 to TRBJ2-7, with a possible D match to TRBD1 (5 bases). V was clipped by 4 bases and J by 6 bases, with 17 bases between them. The germline V gene encodes CDR1 SGDLS and CDR2 YYNGEE. The CDR3 totals 14 residues. For the CDR3, the DNA is TGTGCCAGCAGCCCCAGGTCTGGGGCTCTCGAGCAGTACTTC. It codes for CASSPRSGALEQYF.

The rearrangement links TRBV5-8 to TRBJ1-2; D is undetermined. This CDR3 contains 15 residues. Germline V gene data show CDR1 as SGHTS and CDR2 as YDEGEE. V was cut by 2 bases and J by 8 bases, with 19 bases left in between. CDR3 in DNA: TGTGCCAGCAGCTTTGAGTTGACCCCCATCGGAGGCTACACCTTC. Protein sequence: CASSFELTPIGGYTF.

J is TRBJ2-1 and V is TRBV7-9; 11 nucleotides align to TRBD2. The CDR3 totals 16 residues. The ends lost 5 bases at V and 1 base at J; junction bases unmatched: 4. From germline, CDR1 is SEHNR and CDR2 FQNEAQ (reference sequence). This chain's CDR3 is CASSVSGRASYNEQFF. In nucleotides, the CDR3 is TGTGCCAGCAGCGTTAGCGGGAGGGCGTCCTACAATGAGCAGTTCTTC.

This chain links TRBV6-5 with TRBJ1-5; D gene uncertain. Trimming pared 2 bases from V and 3 bases from J, leaving 5 bases between. The germline V gene encodes CDR1 MNHEY and CDR2 SVGAGI. This CDR3 is 13 amino acids long. CDR3 nucleotides: TGTGCCAGCAGTTACCGAAACAATCAGCCCCAGCATTTT. Its translation: CASSYRNNQPQHF.

Worth noting for this clone: This sample includes further DNA sequences coding for the same CDR3. The rearrangement links TRBV27 to TRBJ1-2; no firm D call. Trimming left V 3 bases short and J 3 bases short, with 8 bases between. Per the germline V gene, CDR1 is MNHEY and CDR2 is SMNVEV (reference sequence). The CDR3 length is 13 residues. CDR3 residues: CASSLSRDYGYTF. CDR3 DNA sequence: TGTGCCAGCAGTTTGTCACGGGACTATGGCTACACCTTC.

In its sample, this clone was seen once. Distinct nucleotide sequences in the sample also encode this CDR3. V usage is TRBV18 and J usage is TRBJ1-5; D possibly corresponds to TRBD1 (5 bases). This CDR3 spans 14 amino acids. V lost 3 bases and J 5 bases, leaving 11 bases between the germline ends. The V gene's germline CDR1 is KGHSH and CDR2 LQKENI. CDR3 DNA sequence: TGTGCCAGCTCACCCCAAGGAGGGGATCAGCCCCAGCATTTT. It codes for CASSPQGGDQPQHF.

The rearrangement uses TRBV4-1 and TRBJ1-5, with 9 bases lining up with TRBD1. This CDR3 spans 17 amino acids. The junction had 14 bases not matched to a gene; V was cut back by 4 bases and J by 7 bases. Germline CDR1 reads MGHRA; CDR2 reads YSYEKL. DNA of the CDR3: TGCGCCAGCAGCCGCATCCTTCGGACAGGGGAGATGCAGCCCCAGCATTTT. This sequence encodes CASSRILRTGEMQPQHF.

This clone was detected once. The chain combines TRBV2 with TRBJ1-1; 10 positions agree with TRBD1. Germline V gene data show CDR1 as SNHLY and CDR2 as FYNNEI. Unmatched junction bases numbered 11, after V lost 10 bases and J lost 6 bases. This CDR3 has 14 amino acids. The CDR3 sequence: CATRGGQGKPEAFF. The CDR3 DNA follows: TGTGCCACCCGGGGGGGACAGGGGAAACCTGAAGCTTTCTTT.

The chain has TRBV28 and TRBJ1-2; perhaps TRBD1 as D (5 bases). V was clipped by 7 bases and J by 7 bases, with 10 bases between them. The CDR3 is 11 residues long. Germline assignment: CDR1 MDHEN and CDR2 SYDVKM. This chain's CDR3 is CASNQGFGYTF. CDR3 in DNA: TGTGCCAGCAATCAGGGTTTTGGCTACACCTTC.

V gene TRBV19 combines with J gene TRBJ1-1, with TRBD1 matching over 9 bases. CDR3 length: 15 residues. V trimming: 5 bases; J trimming: 3 bases; junction bases outside the gene matches: 7. From germline, CDR1 is LNHDA and CDR2 SQIVND (reference sequence). CDR3 in DNA: TGTGCCAGTAGTTCCCCGGGACAGGGCGACACTGAAGCTTTCTTT. This sequence encodes CASSSPGQGDTEAFF.

The chain uses TRBV2 and TRBJ1-4; D ambiguous. The CDR3 is made up of 12 amino acids. In germline, CDR1 is SNHLY, CDR2 FYNNEI. V was pared by 6 bases and J by 6 bases, with 8 bases between. The CDR3 is CASSAEYEKLFF. DNA for the CDR3: TGTGCCAGCAGCGCCGAGTATGAAAAACTGTTTTTT. The whole variable domain, remainder taken from reference TRBV2 and TRBJ1-4, is EPEVTQTPSHQVTQMGQEVILRCVPISNHLYFYWYRQILGQKVEFLVSFYNNEISEKSEIFDDQFSVERPDGSNFTLKIRSTKLEDSAMYFCASSAEYEKLFFGSGTQLSVL.

The chain carries TRBV30 and TRBJ1-2; 8 nucleotides align to TRBD1. This CDR3 contains 13 residues. The germline V gene has CDR1 GTSNPN and CDR2 SVGIG (reference sequence). Trimming removed 2 bases from V and 7 bases from J; junction bases left unmatched: 6. Here the CDR3 DNA reads TGTGCCTGGAGTTTCCAGGGGGCTCCTGGCTACACCTTC. Translating gives CAWSFQGAPGYTF.

V gene TRBV11-2 combines with J gene TRBJ2-7; D not resolved. V lost 6 bases and J 4 bases, leaving 19 bases between the germline ends. The CDR3 loop spans 15 amino acids. Germline CDR1 reads SGHAT; CDR2 reads FQNNGV. The CDR3 region has the DNA TGTGCCAGCAGACAGCCGGGCCTCGGTATTTACGAGCAGTACTTC. Translated: CASRQPGLGIYEQYF.

The J gene is TRBJ1-2, the V gene TRBV9, with a possible D match to TRBD1 (6 bases). Germline CDR1 reads SGDLS; CDR2 reads YYNGEE. The CDR3 length is 12 residues. Trimming took off 4 bases at V and 6 bases at J, with 10 bases between the two ends. The CDR3 reads CASSLTGHGYTF. The DNA of the CDR3 is TGTGCCAGCAGCCTTACAGGGCATGGCTACACCTTC.

The chain combines TRBV28 with TRBJ2-2, with 7 bases identical to TRBD2. This CDR3 is built from 14 residues. Trimming removed 10 bases from V and 6 bases from J; junction bases left unmatched: 11. CDR1 and CDR2 from the germline V gene are MDHEN and SYDVKM. In nucleotides, the CDR3 is TGTGCCACCGGTCGGGGGGTCTATGCCGGGGAGCTGTTTTTT. Protein product: CATGRGVYAGELFF.

This chain uses TRBV10-3 with TRBJ2-7, with 7 bases lining up with TRBD1. J lost 5 bases, V lost 6 bases, and 13 bases had no gene match. Germline V CDR1 and CDR2: ENHRY, SYGVKD. This CDR3 region has 15 residues. CDR3 residues: CAISASRTGDNEQYF. CDR3 DNA: TGTGCCATCAGCGCAAGCCGGACAGGTGACAACGAGCAGTACTTC.

The chain employs TRBV4-3 and TRBJ2-7; D remains unclear. Germline V CDR1 and CDR2: LGHNA, YSLEER. V was shortened by 0 bases and J by 7 bases, with 10 bases between the two germline ends. The CDR3 covers 13 residues. CDR3 region: CASSQDWSREQYF. DNA of the CDR3: TGCGCCAGCAGCCAAGACTGGAGCAGGGAGCAGTACTTC.

This clone appeared a single time. This chain uses TRBV5-1 with TRBJ1-4; TRBD1 matches 7 bases. The CDR3 spans 15 residues. CDR1 is SGHRS, CDR2 YFSETQ, per germline. V was pared by 1 base and J by 2 bases, with 2 bases of the junction left unmatched. DNA of the CDR3: TGCGCCAGCAGCTTGATGACAGGGACTAATGAAAAACTGTTTTTT. Its translation: CASSLMTGTNEKLFF.

Points on this clone: This same CDR3 is encoded by further DNA sequences in the sample. This chain links TRBV6-5 with TRBJ2-7; 8 nucleotides line up with TRBD1. This CDR3 spans 14 amino acids. V was pared by 6 bases and J by 1 base, with 5 bases of the junction left unmatched. The germline gives CDR1 MNHEY, CDR2 SVGAGI. For the CDR3, the DNA is TGTGCCAGCAGACTAGGACAGGGATCCTACGAGCAGTACTTC. Translated, it gives CASRLGQGSYEQYF.

The chain couples TRBV29-1 to TRBJ1-1, with D perhaps matching TRBD1 (5 bases). The CDR3 covers 14 residues. Germline CDR1 is SQVTM and CDR2 is ANQGSEA. The ends were cut back, 1 base at V and 0 bases at J, with 9 bases in the middle. CDR3 nucleotides: TGCAGCGTTGAAGGGGGACCACTGAACACTGAAGCTTTCTTT. Protein: CSVEGGPLNTEAFF. The full variable domain, in which reference TRBV29-1 and TRBJ1-1 provide the parts outside the CDR3, is SAVISQKPSRDICQRGTSLTIQCQVDSQVTMMFWYRQQPGQSLTLIATANQGSEATYESGFVIDKFPISRPNLTFSTLTVSNMSPEDSSIYLCSVEGGPLNTEAFFGQGTRLTVV.

This chain uses TRBV6-1 with TRBJ2-3; no clear D. V lost 7 bases and J lost 5, with 10 bases in between. CDR1 is MNHNS and CDR2 is SASEGT in the germline V gene. CDR3 length: 12 residues. DNA of the CDR3: TGTGCCAGCACGGGCGGCAGAGATACGCAGTATTTT. This translates into CASTGGRDTQYF.

The chain is built from TRBV4-1 and TRBJ2-3, with D perhaps given as TRBD1 or TRBD2 (5 bases each). This CDR3 region has 16 residues. V was pared by 0 bases and J by 4 bases, with 14 bases between. Per germline, CDR1 MGHRA and CDR2 YSYEKL. The CDR3 bases are TGCGCCAGCAGCCAAGATCGGGGTCGGGGCCCAGATACGCAGTATTTT. This translates into CASSQDRGRGPDTQYF.

The V gene is TRBV6-5, the J gene TRBJ1-2; 9 bases match TRBD1. The J segment lost 5 bases and the V segment lost 4 bases, leaving 2 bases of the junction unmatched. CDR1 and CDR2 from the germline V gene are MNHEY and SVGAGI. The CDR3 contains 13 residues. The CDR3 region is CASSLQGAYGYTF. The DNA for the CDR3 is TGTGCCAGCAGTTTACAGGGGGCGTATGGCTACACCTTC.

This chain connects TRBV11-2 to TRBJ2-1; D gene uncertain. The germline V gene encodes CDR1 SGHAT and CDR2 FQNNGV. Trimming pared 6 bases from V and 4 bases from J, leaving 10 bases between. The CDR3 is made up of 13 amino acids. This CDR3 is CASRVDQYNEQFF. CDR3 coding DNA: TGTGCCAGCAGAGTCGACCAATACAATGAGCAGTTCTTC.

This sequence joins TRBV5-4 and TRBJ2-1, with 8 bases identical to TRBD2. V shed 4 bases, J shed 3 bases, and the junction held 6 bases outside the gene matches. CDR3 length: 15 residues. Germline V gives CDR1 SGHNT, CDR2 YYREEE (reference sequence). Here the CDR3 DNA reads TGTGCCAGCAGCCGTAACAGCGGGAGCTACAATGAGCAGTTCTTC. Translating it yields CASSRNSGSYNEQFF.

This chain links TRBV7-9 with TRBJ2-3, with 12 bases matching TRBD2. Germline loops: CDR1 SEHNR, CDR2 FQNEAQ (reference sequence). J was trimmed by 2 bases and V by 5 bases; bases with no gene match: 5. This CDR3 has 16 amino acids. The DNA of the CDR3 is TGTGCCAGCAGCGTAACTAGCGGGAGGACCACAGATACGCAGTATTTT. Its protein is CASSVTSGRTTDTQYF.